This note documents a single T cell receptor (beta chain) sequence. What it binds is unknown. The junction and the germline gene differ at one end; a read error may be behind it. A J-beta primer mix and a sample-barcoded 5' primer were used in a second PCR of about 7 to 12 cycles. MiXCR was run by TCRdb on the 5' RACE reads, yielding one entry per CDR3 protein. This repertoire shows roughly 1.5 million distinct CDR3 sequences, around 40% found once; its top ten account for more than 4%. This entry is derived from a study of blood T cells in healthy people across ages. Study-level information: In model experiments, template switching was able to capture about one barcoded beta molecule for every two T cells that were present. General study points: The unknown donor CMV status may have confounded expanded clonotype changes.

CDR1 is MGHRA and CDR2 is YSYEKL in the germline V gene. The CDR3 consists of 16 residues. Specimen: blood. This receptor was taken from a woman between 18 and 30 years old in good health. The V call is TRBV4-1, the J call TRBJ2-5, with 10 bases fitting TRBD1. Near its end, the DNA agrees better with TRBJ2-7, so the J call may be wrong. CDR3 loop: CAGSIQTGGLIYEQYF. CDR3 in DNA: TGCGCCGGCAGCATCCAGACAGGGGGCTTGATCTACGAGCAGTACTTC.